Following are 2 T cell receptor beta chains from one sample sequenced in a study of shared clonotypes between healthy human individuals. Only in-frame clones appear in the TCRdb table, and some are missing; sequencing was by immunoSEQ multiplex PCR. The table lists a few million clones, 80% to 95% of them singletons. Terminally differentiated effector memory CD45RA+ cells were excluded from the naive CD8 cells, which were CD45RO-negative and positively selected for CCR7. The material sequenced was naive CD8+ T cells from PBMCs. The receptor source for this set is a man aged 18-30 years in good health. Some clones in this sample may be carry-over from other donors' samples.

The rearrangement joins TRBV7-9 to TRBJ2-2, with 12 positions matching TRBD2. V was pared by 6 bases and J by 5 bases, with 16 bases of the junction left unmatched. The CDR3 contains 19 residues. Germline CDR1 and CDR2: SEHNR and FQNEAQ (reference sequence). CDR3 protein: CASRLPLAGGPEGTGELFF. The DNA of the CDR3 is TGTGCCAGCAGGCTACCCCTAGCGGGAGGGCCCGAGGGAACCGGGGAGCTGTTTTTT.

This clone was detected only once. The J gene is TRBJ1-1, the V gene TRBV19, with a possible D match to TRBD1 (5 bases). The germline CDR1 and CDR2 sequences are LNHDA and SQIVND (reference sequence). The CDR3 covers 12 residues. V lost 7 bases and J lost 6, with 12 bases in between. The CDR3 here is CASIGQGAEAFF. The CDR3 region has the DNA TGTGCCAGTATAGGTCAGGGAGCTGAAGCTTTCTTT.